The TCR beta chain under discussion was sequenced for a study of early T cells in non-severe SARS-CoV-2 infection. Study-level background: With bulk RNA from unsorted whole blood as input, sequencing yielded unpaired chains.

Germline loops: CDR1 SEHNR, CDR2 FQNEAQ (reference sequence). There are 12 residues in the CDR3. V was shortened by 5 bases and J by 10 bases, with 11 bases between the two germline ends. TCRdb called the 5' RACE reads again in MiXCR, with one record for every CDR3 protein. The repertoire consists of some 32,000 distinct CDR3 sequences, with 5.7% occurring once and the leading ten covering 5.5% to 7%. General study findings and limits: VDJdb matching, biased toward anti-spike CD8 responses, missed private and CD4 specificities.

This clonotype turned up a few times. The target antigen is unknown. The sequenced sample consisted of whole blood. The origin of this receptor is an adult who was a healthcare worker with PCR-confirmed SARS-CoV-2 infection or an uninfected control (not recorded which). This sequence joins TRBV7-9 and TRBJ1-4, with a weak D call TRBD1 (5 bases). CDR3 loop: CASSQQDGKLFF. In nucleotides, the CDR3 is TGTGCCAGCAGCCAACAGGACGGAAAACTGTTTTTT.